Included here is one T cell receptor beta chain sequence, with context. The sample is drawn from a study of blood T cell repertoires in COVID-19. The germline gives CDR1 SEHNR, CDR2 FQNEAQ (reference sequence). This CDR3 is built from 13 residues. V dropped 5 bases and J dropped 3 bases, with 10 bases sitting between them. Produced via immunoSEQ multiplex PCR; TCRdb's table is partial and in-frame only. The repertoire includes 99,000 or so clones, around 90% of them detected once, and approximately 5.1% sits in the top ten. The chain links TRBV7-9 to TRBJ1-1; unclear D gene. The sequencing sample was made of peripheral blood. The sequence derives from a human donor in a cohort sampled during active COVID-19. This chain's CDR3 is CASSPARDTEAFF. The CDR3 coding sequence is TGTGCCAGCAGCCCGGCCCGGGACACTGAAGCTTTCTTT.